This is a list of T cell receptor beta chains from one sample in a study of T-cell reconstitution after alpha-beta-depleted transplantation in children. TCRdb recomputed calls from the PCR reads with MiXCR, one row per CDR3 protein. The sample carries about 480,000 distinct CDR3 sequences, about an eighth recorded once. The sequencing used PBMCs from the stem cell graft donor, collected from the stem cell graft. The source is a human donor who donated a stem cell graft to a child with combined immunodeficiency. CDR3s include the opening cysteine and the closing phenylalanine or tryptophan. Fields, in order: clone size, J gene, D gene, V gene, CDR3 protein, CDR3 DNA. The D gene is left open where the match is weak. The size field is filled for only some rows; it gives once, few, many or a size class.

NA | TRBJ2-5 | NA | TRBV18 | CASSLKYQETQYF | TGTGCCAGCTCACTCAAGTACCAAGAGACCCAGTACTTC
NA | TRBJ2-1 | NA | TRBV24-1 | CATSDWGRARNEQFF | TGTGCCACCAGTGATTGGGGCCGGGCGCGCAATGAGCAGTTCTTC
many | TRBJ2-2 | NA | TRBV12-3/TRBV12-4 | CASTSNTGELFF | TGTGCCAGCACGTCGAACACCGGGGAGCTGTTTTTT
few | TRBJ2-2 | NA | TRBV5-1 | CASSLASSSVGTGELFF | TGCGCCAGCAGCTTGGCCTCGTCCAGCGTCGGCACCGGGGAGCTGTTTTTT
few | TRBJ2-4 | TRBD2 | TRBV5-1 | CASRIAGGVAKNIQYF | TGCGCCAGCAGAATAGCGGGAGGCGTAGCCAAAAACATTCAGTACTTC
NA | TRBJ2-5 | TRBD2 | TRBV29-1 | CSVWTSGTTQYF | TGCAGCGTTTGGACTAGCGGGACGACCCAGTACTTC
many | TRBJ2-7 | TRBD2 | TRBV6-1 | CASTVAGGYEQYF | TGTGCCAGCACGGTAGCGGGAGGGTACGAGCAGTACTTC
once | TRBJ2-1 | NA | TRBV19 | CASSTPLNRGPEQFF | TGTGCCAGTAGTACCCCATTGAACCGGGGTCCTGAGCAGTTCTTC
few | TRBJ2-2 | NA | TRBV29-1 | CSVAFRWGTVNTGELFF | TGCAGCGTTGCCTTCCGGTGGGGGACGGTGAACACCGGGGAGCTGTTTTTT
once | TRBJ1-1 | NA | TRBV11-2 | CASSLDPGSNEAFF | TGTGCCAGCAGCTTAGATCCAGGGTCTAATGAAGCTTTCTTT
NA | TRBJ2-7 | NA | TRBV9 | CASSEGHSYEQYF | TGTGCCAGCAGTGAGGGCCACTCCTACGAGCAGTACTTC
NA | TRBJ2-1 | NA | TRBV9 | CASSGSRGNEQFF | TGTGCCAGCAGCGGATCCAGGGGCAATGAGCAGTTCTTC
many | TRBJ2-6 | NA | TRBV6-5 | CASRRGSGANVLTF | TGTGCCAGCAGAAGGGGCTCTGGGGCCAACGTCCTGACTTTC
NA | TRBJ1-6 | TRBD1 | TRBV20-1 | CSASHGQENSPLHF | TGCAGTGCTAGCCATGGACAGGAGAATTCACCCCTCCACTTT
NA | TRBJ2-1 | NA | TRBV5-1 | CASSAGQNYYNEQFF | TGCGCCAGCAGCGCGGGACAAAACTACTACAATGAGCAGTTCTTC
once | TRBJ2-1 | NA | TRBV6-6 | CASSFQARDEQFF | TGTGCCAGCAGTTTCCAGGCACGGGATGAGCAGTTCTTC
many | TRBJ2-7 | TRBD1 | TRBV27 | CASSLLLGQGVYEQYF | TGTGCCAGCAGTTTATTGCTAGGACAGGGGGTCTACGAGCAGTACTTC
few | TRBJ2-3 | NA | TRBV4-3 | CASSQTGPHRATDTQYF | TGCGCCAGCAGCCAGACAGGTCCGCACAGGGCTACAGATACGCAGTATTTT
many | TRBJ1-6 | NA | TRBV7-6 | CASSLYRGNSPLHF | TGTGCCAGCAGCTTGTACCGGGGTAATTCACCCCTCCACTTT
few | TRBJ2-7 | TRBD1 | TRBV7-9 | CASSDGQGPIASYEQYF | TGTGCCAGCAGCGACGGACAGGGGCCCATTGCATCCTACGAGCAGTACTTC
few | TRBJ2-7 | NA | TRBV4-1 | CASSQGRLGAGYEQYF | TGCGCCAGCAGCCAGGGCCGGCTGGGAGCTGGGTACGAGCAGTACTTC
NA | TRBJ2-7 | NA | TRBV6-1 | CASNLDRLPYEQYF | TGTGCCAGCAATCTCGACAGGTTACCCTACGAGCAGTACTTC
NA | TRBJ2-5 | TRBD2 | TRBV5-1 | CASSPTGTPGGTQYF | TGCGCCAGCAGCCCAACCGGGACTCCGGGGGGGACCCAGTACTTC
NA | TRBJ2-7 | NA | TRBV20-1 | CSASGTSYEQYF | TGCAGTGCTAGCGGGACTTCCTACGAGCAGTACTTC
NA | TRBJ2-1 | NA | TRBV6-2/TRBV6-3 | CATLGGGGPGNEQFF | TGTGCCACCCTAGGCGGGGGCGGCCCGGGCAATGAGCAGTTCTTC
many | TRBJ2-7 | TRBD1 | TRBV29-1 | CSVVIRDRGSYEQYF | TGCAGCGTTGTCATAAGGGACAGGGGTAGCTACGAGCAGTACTTC
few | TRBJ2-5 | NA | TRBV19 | CASSVLSAETQYF | TGTGCCAGTAGTGTCCTAAGTGCGGAGACCCAGTACTTC
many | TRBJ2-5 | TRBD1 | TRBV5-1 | CASSTQTGWETQYF | TGCGCCAGCAGCACCCAGACAGGGTGGGAGACCCAGTACTTC
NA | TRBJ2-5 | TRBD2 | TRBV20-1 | CSAGGGGYIGTQYF | TGCAGCGCCGGCGGCGGGGGATATATAGGGACCCAGTACTTC
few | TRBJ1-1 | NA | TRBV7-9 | CASSPPGGGTEAFF | TGTGCCAGCAGCCCACCGGGAGGAGGAACTGAAGCTTTCTTT
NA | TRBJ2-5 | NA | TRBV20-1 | CSASVDGETQYF | TGCAGTGCTAGTGTGGATGGAGAGACCCAGTACTTC
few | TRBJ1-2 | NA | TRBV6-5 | CASSYSRDWNYGYTF | TGTGCCAGCAGTTACTCTCGGGACTGGAACTATGGCTACACCTTC
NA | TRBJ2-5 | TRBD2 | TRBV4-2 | CAIGLGTSGRAGKTQYF | TGTGCCATCGGCCTCGGGACTAGCGGGAGGGCCGGAAAGACCCAGTACTTC
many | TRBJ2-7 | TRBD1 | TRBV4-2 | CASSQAGGGNEQYF | TGTGCCAGCAGCCAAGCAGGGGGCGGGAACGAGCAGTACTTC
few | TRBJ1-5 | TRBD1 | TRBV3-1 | CASSQMGQNQPQHF | TGTGCCAGCAGCCAGATGGGACAGAATCAGCCCCAGCATTTT
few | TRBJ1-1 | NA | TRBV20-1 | CSAIRQQEAFF | TGCAGTGCTATACGACAGCAAGAAGCTTTCTTT
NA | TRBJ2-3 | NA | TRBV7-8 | CASSLNSLWDTQYF | TGTGCCAGCAGCCTAAACAGTCTTTGGGATACGCAGTATTTT
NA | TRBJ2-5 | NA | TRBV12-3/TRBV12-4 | CASHQGREETQYF | TGTGCCAGCCATCAGGGACGGGAAGAGACCCAGTACTTC
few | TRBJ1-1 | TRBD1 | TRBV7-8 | CASSFLGYLRDRVGGRQAFF | TGTGCCAGCAGCTTCCTCGGGTATCTCCGGGACAGGGTGGGAGGGAGACAAGCTTTCTTT
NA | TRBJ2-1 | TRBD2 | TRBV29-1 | CSVELVAGGTNEQFF | TGCAGCGTTGAATTGGTAGCGGGAGGCACCAATGAGCAGTTCTTC
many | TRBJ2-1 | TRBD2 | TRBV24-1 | CATSAPLADYRSYNEQFF | TGTGCCACCAGTGCGCCACTAGCGGACTACCGGTCCTACAATGAGCAGTTCTTC
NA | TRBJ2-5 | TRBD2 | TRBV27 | CASSSSGRGETQYF | TGTGCCAGCAGTTCTAGCGGGAGGGGAGAGACCCAGTACTTC
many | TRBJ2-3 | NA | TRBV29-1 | CSVGQTSTDTQYF | TGCAGCGTTGGACAGACTAGCACAGATACGCAGTATTTT
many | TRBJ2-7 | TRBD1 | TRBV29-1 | CSATPGQGAYEQYF | TGCAGCGCCACCCCGGGACAGGGGGCCTACGAGCAGTACTTC
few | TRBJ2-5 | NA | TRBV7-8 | CASSLSEGGPGETQYF | TGTGCCAGCAGCTTGTCCGAGGGGGGGCCGGGAGAGACCCAGTACTTC
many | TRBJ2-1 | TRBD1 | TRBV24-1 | CATSDALRDRDDDEQFF | TGTGCCACCAGTGACGCACTTCGGGACAGGGACGATGATGAGCAGTTCTTC
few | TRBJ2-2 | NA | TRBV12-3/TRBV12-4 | CASSLQPRHSGELFF | TGTGCCAGCAGTCTTCAGCCAAGACATTCCGGGGAGCTGTTTTTT
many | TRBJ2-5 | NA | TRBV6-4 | CASSPGSGQETQYF | TGTGCCAGCAGTCCGGGGAGCGGGCAAGAGACCCAGTACTTC
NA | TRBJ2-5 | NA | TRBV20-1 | CSARDWASDQETQYF | TGCAGTGCTAGAGATTGGGCCAGTGATCAAGAGACCCAGTACTTC
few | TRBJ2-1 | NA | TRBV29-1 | CSVGVGFFNEQFF | TGCAGCGTTGGGGTCGGATTTTTCAATGAGCAGTTCTTC
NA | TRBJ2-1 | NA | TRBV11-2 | CASSLQPSSYNEQFF | TGTGCCAGCAGCCTTCAGCCGAGCTCCTACAATGAGCAGTTCTTC
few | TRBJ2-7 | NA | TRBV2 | CASSEALQLSAFKGSYEQYF | TGTGCCAGCAGTGAAGCGCTTCAATTATCCGCTTTTAAGGGCTCCTACGAGCAGTACTTC
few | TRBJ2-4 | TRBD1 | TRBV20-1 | CSARDRINIQYF | TGCAGTGCTAGGGACAGGATTAACATTCAGTACTTC
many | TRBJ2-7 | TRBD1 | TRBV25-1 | CASSEETGFTYEQYF | TGTGCCAGCAGTGAAGAGACAGGGTTCACCTACGAGCAGTACTTC
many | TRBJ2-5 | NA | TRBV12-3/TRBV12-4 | CASRGGGWETQYF | TGTGCCAGCAGGGGGGGAGGTTGGGAGACCCAGTACTTC